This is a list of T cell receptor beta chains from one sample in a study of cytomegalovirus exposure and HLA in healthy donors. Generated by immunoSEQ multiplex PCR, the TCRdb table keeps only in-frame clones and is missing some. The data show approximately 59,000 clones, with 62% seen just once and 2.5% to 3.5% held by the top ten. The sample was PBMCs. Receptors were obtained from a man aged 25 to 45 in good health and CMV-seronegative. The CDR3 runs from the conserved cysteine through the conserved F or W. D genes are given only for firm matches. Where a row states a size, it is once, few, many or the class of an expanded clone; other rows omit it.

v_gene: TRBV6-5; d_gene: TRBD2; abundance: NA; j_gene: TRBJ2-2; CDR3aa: CASSYWAGGLAGELFF; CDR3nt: TGTGCCAGCAGTTACTGGGCGGGGGGGCTTGCCGGGGAGCTGTTTTTT
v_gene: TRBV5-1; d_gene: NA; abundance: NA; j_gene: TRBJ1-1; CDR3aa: CASSYTLNTEAFF; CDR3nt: TGCGCCAGCAGCTATACACTGAACACTGAAGCTTTCTTT
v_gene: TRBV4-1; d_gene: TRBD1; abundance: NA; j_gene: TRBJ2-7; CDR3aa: CARWDRARPLNYEQYF; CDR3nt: TGCGCCAGGTGGGACAGGGCCCGGCCCCTTAACTACGAGCAGTACTTC
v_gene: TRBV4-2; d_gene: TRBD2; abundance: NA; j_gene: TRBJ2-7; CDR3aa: CASSQAGLAGGLSSYEQYF; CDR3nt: TGTGCCAGCAGCCAAGCTGGACTAGCGGGGGGCCTTAGCTCCTACGAGCAGTACTTC
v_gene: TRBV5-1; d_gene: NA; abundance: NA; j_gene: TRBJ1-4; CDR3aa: CASSLGRLADEKLFF; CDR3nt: TGCGCCAGCAGCTTGGGGCGGCTAGCCGATGAAAAACTGTTTTTT
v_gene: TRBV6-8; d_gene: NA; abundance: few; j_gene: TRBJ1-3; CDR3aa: CASSHPGVSSGNTIYF; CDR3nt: TGTGCCAGCAGTCACCCGGGGGTTAGCTCTGGAAACACCATATATTTT
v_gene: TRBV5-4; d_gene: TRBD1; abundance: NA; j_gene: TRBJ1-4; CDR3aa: CASSTRDRGATNEKLFF; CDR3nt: TGTGCCAGCAGCACCCGGGACAGGGGAGCAACTAATGAAAAACTGTTTTTT
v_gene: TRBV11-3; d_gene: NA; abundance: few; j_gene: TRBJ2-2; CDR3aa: CASSSDTGELFF; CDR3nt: TGTGCCAGCAGCTCTGACACCGGGGAGCTGTTTTTT
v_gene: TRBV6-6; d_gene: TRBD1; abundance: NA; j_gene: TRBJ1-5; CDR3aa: CASLLDRGISNQPQHF; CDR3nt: TGTGCCAGCCTCCTGGACAGGGGGATCAGCAATCAGCCCCAGCATTTT
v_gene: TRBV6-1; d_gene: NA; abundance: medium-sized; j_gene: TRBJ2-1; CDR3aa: CATQDSPYNEQFF; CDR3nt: TGTGCCACCCAGGACAGTCCCTACAATGAGCAGTTCTTC
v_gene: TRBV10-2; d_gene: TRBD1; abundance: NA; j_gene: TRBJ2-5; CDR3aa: CASSESRTGDKRETQYF; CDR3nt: TGCGCCAGCAGTGAGTCACGGACAGGGGATAAACGGGAGACCCAGTACTTC
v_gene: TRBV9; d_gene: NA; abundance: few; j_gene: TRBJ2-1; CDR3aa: CASSAYREYNEQFF; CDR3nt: TGTGCCAGCAGCGCATACAGGGAATACAATGAGCAGTTCTTC
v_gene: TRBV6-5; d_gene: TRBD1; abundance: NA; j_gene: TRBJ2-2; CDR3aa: CASLSQGWGGELFF; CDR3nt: TGTGCCAGTCTATCACAGGGGTGGGGCGGGGAGCTGTTTTTT
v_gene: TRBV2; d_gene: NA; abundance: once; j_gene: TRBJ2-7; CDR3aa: CASSYDGSYEQYF; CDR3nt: TGTGCCAGCAGTTACGACGGGTCCTACGAGCAGTACTTC
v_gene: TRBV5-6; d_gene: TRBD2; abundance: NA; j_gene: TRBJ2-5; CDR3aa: CASSGISGGAQETQYF; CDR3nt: TGTGCCAGCAGCGGAATTAGCGGGGGGGCCCAAGAGACCCAGTACTTC
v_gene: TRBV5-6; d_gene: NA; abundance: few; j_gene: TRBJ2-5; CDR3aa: CASSPDGGRETQYF; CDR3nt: TGTGCCAGCAGCCCTGACGGAGGGAGGGAGACCCAGTACTTC
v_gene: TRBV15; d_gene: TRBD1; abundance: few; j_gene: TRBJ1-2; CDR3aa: CATSLARRGQNYGYTF; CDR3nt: TGTGCCACCAGCCTCGCGAGAAGGGGGCAGAACTATGGCTACACCTTC
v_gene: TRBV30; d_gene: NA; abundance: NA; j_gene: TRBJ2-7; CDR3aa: CAWNQQRGKTYEQYF; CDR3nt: TGTGCCTGGAATCAACAAAGGGGCAAGACCTACGAGCAGTACTTC
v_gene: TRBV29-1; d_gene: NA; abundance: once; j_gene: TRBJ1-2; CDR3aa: CSAGRGSDYGYTF; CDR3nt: TGCAGCGCGGGGCGGGGGTCCGACTATGGCTACACCTTC
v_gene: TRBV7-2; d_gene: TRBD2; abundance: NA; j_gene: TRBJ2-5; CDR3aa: CASSHRLAGARRETQYF; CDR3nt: TGTGCCAGCAGCCACAGACTAGCGGGGGCTCGTCGGGAGACCCAGTACTTC
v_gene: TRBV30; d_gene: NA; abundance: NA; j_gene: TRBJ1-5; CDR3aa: CAWSITGRNQPQHF; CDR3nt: TGTGCCTGGAGTATTACAGGGCGCAATCAGCCCCAGCATTTT
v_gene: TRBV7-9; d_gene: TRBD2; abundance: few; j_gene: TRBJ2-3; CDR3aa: CASSFGGGTADTQYF; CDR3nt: TGTGCCAGCAGCTTTGGCGGGGGGACGGCGGATACGCAGTATTTT
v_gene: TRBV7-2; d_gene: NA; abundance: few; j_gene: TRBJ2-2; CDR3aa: CASSHNGGITGELFF; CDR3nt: TGTGCCAGCAGTCATAATGGGGGGATCACCGGGGAGCTGTTTTTT
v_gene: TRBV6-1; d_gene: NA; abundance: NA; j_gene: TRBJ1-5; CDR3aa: CASGTLDSNQPQHF; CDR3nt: TGTGCCAGCGGTACTTTAGATAGCAATCAGCCCCAGCATTTT
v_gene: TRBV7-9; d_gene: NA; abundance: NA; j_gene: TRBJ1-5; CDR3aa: CASSSGRGINQPQHF; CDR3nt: TGTGCCAGCAGCTCGGGCAGGGGTATTAATCAGCCCCAGCATTTT
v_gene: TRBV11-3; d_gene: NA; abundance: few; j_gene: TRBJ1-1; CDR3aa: CASSSREKATEAFF; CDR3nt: TGTGCCAGCAGCAGCAGGGAAAAGGCCACTGAAGCTTTCTTT
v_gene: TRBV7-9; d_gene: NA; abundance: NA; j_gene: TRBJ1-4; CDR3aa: CASSLSGGRREKLFF; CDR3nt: TGTGCCAGCAGCTTATCGGGGGGGCGGCGTGAAAAACTGTTTTTT
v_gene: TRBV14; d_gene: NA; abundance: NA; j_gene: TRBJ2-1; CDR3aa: CASSLRYNEQFF; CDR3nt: TGTGCCAGCAGCCTCAGATACAATGAGCAGTTCTTC
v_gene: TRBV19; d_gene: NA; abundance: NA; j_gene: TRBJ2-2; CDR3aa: CASSLSAVGELFF; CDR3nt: TGTGCCAGTAGTCTAAGTGCGGTCGGGGAGCTGTTTTTT
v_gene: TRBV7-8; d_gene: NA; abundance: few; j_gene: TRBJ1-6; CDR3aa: CASSLDRVSSPLHF; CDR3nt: TGTGCCAGCAGCTTAGACAGGGTCAGTTCACCCCTCCACTTT
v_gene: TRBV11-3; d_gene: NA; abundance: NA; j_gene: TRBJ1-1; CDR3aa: CASSLGAGNTEAFF; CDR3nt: TGTGCCAGCAGCTTAGGGGCAGGGAACACTGAAGCTTTCTTT
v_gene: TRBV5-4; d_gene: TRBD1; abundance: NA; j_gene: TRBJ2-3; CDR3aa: CASSETGWETQYF; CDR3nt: TGTGCCAGCAGCGAGACAGGGTGGGAGACGCAGTATTTT
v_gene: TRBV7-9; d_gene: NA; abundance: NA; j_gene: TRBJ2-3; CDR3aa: CASSPGLSDTQYF; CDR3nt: TGTGCCAGCAGCCCAGGACTGTCAGATACGCAGTATTTT
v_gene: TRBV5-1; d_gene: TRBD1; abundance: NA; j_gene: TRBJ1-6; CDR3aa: CASSLETGVNSPLHF; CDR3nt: TGCGCCAGCAGCTTGGAGACAGGGGTCAATTCACCCCTCCACTTT
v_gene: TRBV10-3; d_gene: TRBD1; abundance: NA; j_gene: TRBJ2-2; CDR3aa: CAISERDRVGTGELFF; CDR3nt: TGTGCCATCAGTGAAAGGGACAGGGTGGGCACCGGGGAGCTGTTTTTT
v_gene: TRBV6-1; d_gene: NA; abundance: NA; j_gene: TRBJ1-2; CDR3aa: CASSEGQGMTNYGYTF; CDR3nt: TGTGCCAGCAGTGAAGGGCAGGGGATGACAAACTATGGCTACACCTTC
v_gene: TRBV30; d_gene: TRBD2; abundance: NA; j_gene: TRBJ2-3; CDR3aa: CAWSVRGGLALPPFCTDTQYF; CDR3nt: TGTGCCTGGAGTGTAAGAGGGGGACTAGCTCTCCCCCCTTTTTGCACAGATACGCAGTATTTT
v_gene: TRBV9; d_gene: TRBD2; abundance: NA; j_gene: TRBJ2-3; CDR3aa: CASSVVAGGSIDTQYF; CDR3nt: TGTGCCAGCAGCGTAGTAGCGGGGGGGTCTATAGATACGCAGTATTTT
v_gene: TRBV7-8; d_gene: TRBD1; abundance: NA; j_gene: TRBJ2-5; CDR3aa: CASSPPILDRGQKETQYF; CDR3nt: TGTGCCAGCAGCCCCCCGATATTGGACAGGGGGCAAAAAGAGACCCAGTACTTC
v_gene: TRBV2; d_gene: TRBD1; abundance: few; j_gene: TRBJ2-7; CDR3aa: CATDRGYEQYF; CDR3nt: TGTGCCACAGACAGGGGGTACGAGCAGTACTTC
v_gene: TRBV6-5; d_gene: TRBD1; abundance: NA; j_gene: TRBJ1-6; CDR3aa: CASTSGGQGNSPLHF; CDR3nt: TGTGCCAGCACTTCTGGTGGACAGGGAAATTCACCCCTCCACTTT
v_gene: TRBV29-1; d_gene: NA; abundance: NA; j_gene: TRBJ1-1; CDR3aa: CSVDFSMNTEAFF; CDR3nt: TGCAGCGTTGATTTTTCCATGAACACTGAAGCTTTCTTT
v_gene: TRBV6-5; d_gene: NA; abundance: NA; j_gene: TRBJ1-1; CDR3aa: CASSYSDTTNTEAFF; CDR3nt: TGTGCCAGCAGTTACTCCGACACGACGAACACTGAAGCTTTCTTT
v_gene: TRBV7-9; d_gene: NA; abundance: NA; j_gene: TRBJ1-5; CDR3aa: CASSQPRVWNQPQHF; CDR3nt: TGTGCCAGCAGCCAGCCCAGGGTATGGAATCAGCCCCAGCATTTT
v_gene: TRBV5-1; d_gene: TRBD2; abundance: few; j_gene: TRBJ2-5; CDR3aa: CASSSAGGREETQYF; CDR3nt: TGCGCCAGCAGCTCGGCGGGGGGAAGGGAAGAGACCCAGTACTTC
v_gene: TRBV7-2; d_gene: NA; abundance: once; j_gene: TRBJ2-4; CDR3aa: CASSTKQGWNIQYF; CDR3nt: TGTGCCAGCAGTACGAAACAGGGATGGAACATTCAGTACTTC
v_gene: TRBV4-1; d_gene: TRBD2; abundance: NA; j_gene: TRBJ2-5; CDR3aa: CASSPPGGTIGTQYF; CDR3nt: TGCGCCAGCAGCCCCCCCGGGGGGACGATCGGGACCCAGTACTTC
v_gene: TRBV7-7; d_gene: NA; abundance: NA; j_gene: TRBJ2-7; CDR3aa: CASSLGLQGYEQYF; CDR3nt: TGTGCCAGCAGCTTAGGCCTTCAGGGCTACGAGCAGTACTTC
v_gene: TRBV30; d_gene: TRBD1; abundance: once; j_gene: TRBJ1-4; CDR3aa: CAWNYGTATNEKLFF; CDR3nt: TGTGCCTGGAACTATGGGACAGCAACTAATGAAAAACTGTTTTTT
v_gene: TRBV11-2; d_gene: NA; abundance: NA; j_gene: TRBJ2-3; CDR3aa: CASSQGLVTDTQYF; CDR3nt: TGTGCCAGCAGCCAGGGGTTAGTCACAGATACGCAGTATTTT
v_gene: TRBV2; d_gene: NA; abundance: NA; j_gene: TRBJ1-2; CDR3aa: CASYRGGYTF; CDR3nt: TGTGCCAGCTATAGAGGAGGCTACACCTTC
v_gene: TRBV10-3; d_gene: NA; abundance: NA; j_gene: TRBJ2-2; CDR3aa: CAISDRTGAGELFF; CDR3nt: TGTGCCATCAGTGACAGAACCGGGGCCGGGGAGCTGTTTTTT
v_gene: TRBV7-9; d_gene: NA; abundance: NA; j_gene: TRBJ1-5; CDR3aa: CASSPAGFDPQHF; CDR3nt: TGTGCCAGCAGCCCCGCGGGGTTTGATCCCCAGCATTTT
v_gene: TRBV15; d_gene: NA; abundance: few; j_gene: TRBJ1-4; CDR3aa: CATSRDRANEKLFF; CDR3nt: TGTGCCACCAGCAGAGACAGGGCTAATGAAAAACTGTTTTTT
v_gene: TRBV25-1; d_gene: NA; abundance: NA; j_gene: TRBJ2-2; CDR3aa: CASNPGYGELFF; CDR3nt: TGTGCCAGCAACCCAGGGTACGGGGAGCTGTTTTTT